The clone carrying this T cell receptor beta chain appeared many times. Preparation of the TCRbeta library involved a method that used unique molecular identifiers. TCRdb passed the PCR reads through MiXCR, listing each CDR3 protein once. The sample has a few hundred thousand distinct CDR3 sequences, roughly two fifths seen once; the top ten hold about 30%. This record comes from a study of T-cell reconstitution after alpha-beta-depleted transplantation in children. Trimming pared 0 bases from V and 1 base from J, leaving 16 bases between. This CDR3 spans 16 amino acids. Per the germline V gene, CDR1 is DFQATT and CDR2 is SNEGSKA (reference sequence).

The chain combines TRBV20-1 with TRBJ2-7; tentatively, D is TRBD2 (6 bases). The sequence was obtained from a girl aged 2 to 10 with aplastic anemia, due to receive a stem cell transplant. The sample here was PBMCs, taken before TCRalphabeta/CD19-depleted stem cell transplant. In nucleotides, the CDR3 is TGCAGTGCTAGAGATCTTGGCGGGATAGCTTCCTACGAGCAGTACTTC. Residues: CSARDLGGIASYEQYF.